The 15 T cell receptor beta chains in this list originate from one sample, sequenced in a study of cytomegalovirus exposure and HLA in healthy donors. The study ran its PCR with 60 Vbeta and 13 Jbeta primers. Produced via immunoSEQ multiplex PCR; TCRdb's table is partial and in-frame only. Of 110,000 to 150,000 clones detected, roughly 77% appear once; the ten largest clones hold approximately 1.8%. Sequencing was done on a sample of PBMCs. The receptor set was obtained from a woman between 25 and 40 years old in good health and CMV-seronegative.

This clone was seen more than once but under ten times. The chain is built from TRBV2 and TRBJ1-1, with D possibly matching TRBD1 (6 bases). Germline lookup yields CDR1 SNHLY and CDR2 FYNNEI. The CDR3 has 14 residues. V was pared by 5 bases and J by 4 bases, with 14 bases between. CDR3 residues: CASSLQGGGTEAFF. The CDR3, as DNA: TGTGCCAGCAGTTTACAGGGCGGCGGCACTGAAGCTTTCTTT.

The chain combines TRBV28 with TRBJ1-3; D perhaps matches TRBD1 (5 bases). The V end lost 3 bases, the J end lost 4 bases, and 10 bases lay between the germline ends. The CDR3 has 14 amino acids. Germline CDR1 and CDR2: MDHEN and SYDVKM. The CDR3 DNA is TGTGCCAGCAGTTTCGCGGGGGTCGGAAACACCATATATTTT. This encodes CASSFAGVGNTIYF.

This clone was counted only a few times. The CDR3 DNA follows: TGTGCCTATCTGACTAGCGGGGGTCACAATGAGCAGTTCTTC. Translation gives CAYLTSGGHNEQFF. J is TRBJ2-1 and V is TRBV30, with 12 bases fitting TRBD2. The CDR3 loop spans 14 amino acids. Trimming took 7 bases from V and 5 from J; bases not matched to a gene: 6. Germline CDR1 reads GTSNPN; CDR2 reads SVGIG (reference sequence). The complete variable domain, with remaining parts taken from reference TRBV30 and TRBJ2-1, reads SQTIHQWPATLVQPVGSPLSLECTVEGTSNPNLYWYRQAAGRGLQLLFYSVGIGQISSEVPQNLSASRPQDRQFILSSKKLLLSDSGFYLCAYLTSGGHNEQFFGPGTRLTVL.

V and J are TRBV6-5 and TRBJ1-1, with 11 bases aligning to TRBD1. The CDR3 has 14 amino acids. Germline V gene lookup returns CDR1 MNHEY and CDR2 SVGAGI. Trimming removed 5 bases from V and 3 bases from J; junction bases left unmatched: 2. CDR3 sequence (DNA): TGTGCCAGCAGTGGACAGGGGGCTGACACTGAAGCTTTCTTT. Translated: CASSGQGADTEAFF.

The gene calls are TRBV5-1 and TRBJ2-5; D not certain. The CDR3 totals 14 residues. Germline loops: CDR1 SGHRS, CDR2 YFSETQ. Trimming took off 0 bases at V and 5 bases at J, with 11 bases between the two ends. The CDR3 coding sequence is TGCGCCAGCAGCTTGGGAGAGACTCGGGAGACCCAGTACTTC. This sequence encodes CASSLGETRETQYF.

This clone was seen a few times. V usage is TRBV30 and J usage is TRBJ2-7; 10 positions match TRBD2. From germline, CDR1 is GTSNPN and CDR2 SVGIG (reference sequence). This CDR3 has 15 residues. V lost 4 bases, J lost 2 bases, and 8 bases stayed unmatched. For the CDR3, the DNA is TGTGCCTGGACCCCGGGGACTAGCGAAGCCTACGAGCAGTACTTC. It translates to CAWTPGTSEAYEQYF.

The chain has TRBV11-3 and TRBJ1-1; 7 nucleotides line up with TRBD1. Germline V gene sequence: CDR1 SGHNT, CDR2 YENEEA. V was pared by 5 bases and J by 8 bases, with 5 bases of the junction left unmatched. The CDR3 covers 12 residues. CDR3 loop: CASSPGTAEAFF. Written as DNA, the CDR3 is TGTGCCAGCAGCCCAGGGACAGCCGAAGCTTTCTTT.

The chain uses TRBV18 and TRBJ1-2; a weak D match, TRBD1 (6 bases). The V end lost 7 bases, the J end lost 4 bases, and 16 bases lay between the germline ends. The CDR3 spans 14 residues. The germline V gene encodes CDR1 KGHSH and CDR2 LQKENI. For the CDR3, the DNA is TGTGCCAGCTTAGGGGGGGCCTCCCCCTATGGCTACACCTTC. This gives the protein CASLGGASPYGYTF.

Comment on this clone: Germline is not matched at one junction end, which may reflect a read error. The chain combines TRBV7-7 with TRBJ2-5; 8 positions agree with TRBD2. The CDR3 length is 14 residues. The germline V gene encodes CDR1 SSHAT and CDR2 FNYEAQ (reference sequence). The CDR3 nucleotides are TGTGCTAGCAGCTTAGGCGGACTAGCTGAGACCCAGTACTTC. It codes for CASSLGGLAETQYF.

CDR3 bases: TGTGCCGTTCCGGCTCTACCGGGACAGGGGACAGGGGCCAACGTCCTGACTTTC. It yields the protein CAVPALPGQGTGANVLTF. The rearrangement links TRBV10-3 to TRBJ2-6; 10 bases map to TRBD1. CDR3 size: 18 residues. V shed 11 bases, J shed 4 bases, and the junction held 17 bases outside the gene matches. Germline loops: CDR1 ENHRY, CDR2 SYGVKD.

This clone was observed a handful of times. V gene TRBV18 combines with J gene TRBJ2-5; TRBD1 aligns across 7 bases. The DNA end is more similar to TRBJ2-7, so the J call may be wrong. Germline CDR1 reads KGHSH; CDR2 reads LQKENI. The CDR3 loop spans 14 amino acids. The CDR3 nucleotides read TGTGCCAGCTCACCACCGGCGACAGGGAACGAGCAGTACTTC. It encodes CASSPPATGNEQYF.

V usage is TRBV9 and J usage is TRBJ1-4, with D hard to call. Trimming removed 1 base at V and 3 bases at J, with 7 bases between. The CDR3 contains 14 residues. Per germline, CDR1 SGDLS and CDR2 YYNGEE. The CDR3 is CASSVSGANEKLFF. Written as DNA, the CDR3 is TGTGCCAGCAGCGTATCCGGGGCTAATGAAAAACTGTTTTTT. Full variable domain (missing parts from reference TRBV9 and TRBJ1-4): DSGVTQTPKHLITATGQRVTLRCSPRSGDLSVYWYQQSLDQGLQFLIQYYNGEERAKGNILERFSAQQFPDLHSELNLSSLELGDSALYFCASSVSGANEKLFFGSGTQLSVL.

The rearrangement uses TRBV7-3 and TRBJ2-4; 7 nucleotides match TRBD1. Germline trimming cut 2 bases from V and 8 bases from J; bases unmatched to any gene: 12. Germline V gene lookup returns CDR1 SGHTA and CDR2 FQGTGA. This CDR3 is built from 16 residues. The CDR3, as DNA: TGTGCCAGCAGCTTAGTGGTAGGGGGCTTTCCAGACATTCAGTACTTC. Its protein is CASSLVVGGFPDIQYF.

CDR3 DNA sequence: TGTGCCAGCTCACCACCGACAGGGAGGGAGACCCAGTACTTC. Its protein is CASSPPTGRETQYF. The chain couples TRBV18 to TRBJ2-5, with D perhaps TRBD1 (7 bases). Germline CDR1 KGHSH, CDR2 LQKENI. The CDR3 covers 14 residues. Trimming took 0 bases from V and 5 from J, leaving 10 bases between them.

The rearrangement joins TRBV6-5 to TRBJ1-2, with 9 bases lining up with TRBD1. The CDR3 loop spans 14 amino acids. V shed 8 bases, J shed 5 bases, and the junction held 9 bases outside the gene matches. Looked up from germline, CDR1 is MNHEY and CDR2 is SVGAGI. The CDR3 loop reads CASWTGVEYYGYTF. CDR3 DNA sequence: TGTGCCAGCTGGACAGGGGTAGAATATTATGGCTACACCTTC.